Shown below are 10 T cell receptor beta chains from a single sample sequenced in a study of T cell responses to AZD1222 COVID-19 vaccine. Here immunoSEQ multiplex PCR was the method, and the copy in TCRdb shows in-frame clones only, minus some. This sample has roughly 90,000 clones; approximately 89% occur once, and the top ten carry roughly 5.3%. Sequencing was performed on peripheral blood, taken 28 days after the second AZD1222 dose. All receptors come from an adult who received the AZD1222 COVID-19 vaccine.

The V call is TRBV19, the J call TRBJ2-7; TRBD1 might be the D (6 bases). The CDR3 is 13 residues long. Germline V lookup: CDR1 LNHDA, CDR2 SQIVND (reference sequence). The V gene lost 4 bases and the J gene lost 6 bases, with 13 bases spanning the gap. DNA of the CDR3: TGTGCCAGTAGTACCACAGGGACGACCGAGCAGTACGTC. Its translation: CASSTTGTTEQYV.

J is TRBJ1-2 and V is TRBV3-1 (or the pseudogene TRBV3-2); D is undetermined. The CDR3 is 12 amino acids. V was trimmed by 1 base and J by 3 bases, leaving 3 bases between them. CDR1 is LGHDT and CDR2 is YNNKEL in the germline V gene (reference sequence). CDR3 bases: TGTGCCAGCAGCCAAGTCGACTATGGCTACACCTTC. Encoded protein: CASSQVDYGYTF.

The J gene is TRBJ2-1, the V gene TRBV7-3, with 8 bases fitting TRBD2. This CDR3 is 15 amino acids long. Unmatched junction bases numbered 5, after V lost 3 bases and J lost 4 bases. Germline V gene sequence: CDR1 SGHTA, CDR2 FQGTGA. The CDR3 DNA is TGTGCCAGCAGCTTGAGCGGGGGAGCTTACAATGAGCAGTTCTTC. Translation: CASSLSGGAYNEQFF.

This rearrangement joins TRBV20-1 to TRBJ1-3; D is perhaps TRBD1 (5 bases). Trimming took 4 bases from V and 11 from J, leaving 12 bases between them. Germline V gene data show CDR1 as DFQATT and CDR2 as SNEGSKA (reference sequence). CDR3 length: 11 amino acids. CDR3 in DNA: TGCAGTGCTACGGCCGGGGACGCCATATATTTT. Translating gives CSATAGDAIYF.

V gene TRBV6-5 combines with J gene TRBJ2-5; 11 nucleotides align to TRBD2. With V trimmed by 6 bases and J by 5 bases, 8 bases remained unmatched. The CDR3 spans 15 residues. Germline V CDR1 and CDR2: MNHEY, SVGAGI. CDR3 sequence reads: CASRDSGLAGETQYF. CDR3 bases: TGTGCCAGCAGGGATTCCGGACTAGCGGGTGAGACCCAGTACTTC.

The CDR3 sequence is CASSESGANVLTF. The CDR3 DNA follows: TGTGCCAGCAGTGAATCTGGGGCCAACGTCCTGACTTTC. The chain uses TRBV25-1 and TRBJ2-6, with D unclear. The CDR3 is 13 amino acids. Trimming pared 1 base from V and 2 bases from J, leaving 0 bases between. Germline V lookup: CDR1 MGHDK, CDR2 SYGVNS. Full variable domain (remainder filled in from reference TRBV25-1 and TRBJ2-6): EADIYQTPRYLVIGTGKKITLECSQTMGHDKMYWYQQDPGMELHLIHYSYGVNSTEKGDLSSESTVSRIRTEHFPLTLESARPSHTSQYLCASSESGANVLTFGAGSRLTVL.

In DNA, the CDR3 is TGCGCCAGCAGCTTGGAACTAAACACTGAAGCTTTCTTT. Protein product: CASSLELNTEAFF. The chain joins TRBV5-1 to TRBJ1-1; D gene uncertain. V lost 0 bases, J lost 2 bases, and 5 bases lay in between. The CDR3 runs to 13 residues. Germline CDR1 reads SGHRS; CDR2 reads YFSETQ.

This chain joins TRBV13 and TRBJ2-1; 11 bases align to TRBD2. Per germline, CDR1 PRHDT and CDR2 FYEKMQ (reference sequence). This CDR3 is built from 18 residues. The junction had 15 bases not matched to a gene; V was cut back by 5 bases and J by 6 bases. This chain's CDR3 is CASSDVVALLAGGNEQFF. In DNA, the CDR3 is TGTGCCAGCAGCGATGTCGTAGCCCTGCTAGCGGGGGGCAATGAGCAGTTCTTC.

CDR3 in DNA: TGTGCCAGCAGCGCTACAGGGGCGGTTCAGCCCCAGCATTTT. This gives the protein CASSATGAVQPQHF. This chain joins TRBV9 and TRBJ1-5, with 7 bases lining up with TRBD1. The V gene's germline CDR1 is SGDLS and CDR2 YYNGEE. The CDR3 consists of 14 residues. The V and J ends lost 3 bases and 6 bases, in that order; junction bases with no gene match: 6.

The rearrangement joins TRBV5-5 to TRBJ2-7, with D maybe TRBD1 (6 bases). The CDR3 is 15 amino acids. Germline V lookup: CDR1 SGHKS, CDR2 YYEKEE (reference sequence). Trimming removed 7 bases from V and 6 bases from J, with 23 bases in between. The CDR3 is CASSRGQGIFREQYF. In DNA, the CDR3 is TGTGCCAGCTCCCGAGGGCAGGGGATTTTTCGCGAGCAGTACTTC. The variable domain in full, with the rest retrieved from reference TRBV5-5 and TRBJ2-7, is DAGVTQSPTHLIKTRGQQVTLRCSPISGHKSVSWYQQVLGQGPQFIFQYYEKEERGRGNFPDRFSARQFPNYSSELNVNALLLGDSALYLCASSRGQGIFREQYFGPGTRLTVT.